One sample yielded the 24 T cell receptor beta chains listed below, sequenced in a study of early T cells in non-severe SARS-CoV-2 infection. One entry per CDR3 protein, called by TCRdb with MiXCR from the 5' RACE reads. The sample has more than 50,000 distinct CDR3 sequences, 13% seen once; the top ten hold 9.3%. This specimen was whole blood, taken at baseline. The receptors derive from an adult who was a healthcare worker with PCR-confirmed SARS-CoV-2 infection or an uninfected control (not recorded which).

The V call is TRBV6-2 or TRBV6-3, the J call TRBJ2-1, with 8 bases aligning to TRBD2. The CDR3 loop spans 17 amino acids. The V and J ends lost 2 bases and 6 bases, in that order; junction bases with no gene match: 12. The germline CDR1 and CDR2 sequences are MNHEY and SVGEGT. CDR3 sequence: CASSYTLAGSLGNEQFF. The CDR3 DNA reads as TGTGCCAGCAGTTACACGTTAGCGGGAAGCCTGGGCAATGAGCAGTTCTTC.

V gene TRBV9 combines with J gene TRBJ2-7, with 11 bases lining up with TRBD1. This CDR3 region has 17 residues. The V segment lost 0 bases and the J segment 0 bases; nucleotides outside the gene matches: 5. Germline CDR1 is SGDLS and CDR2 is YYNGEE. CDR3 in amino acids: CASSVGTGGPSSYEQYF. The DNA of the CDR3 is TGTGCCAGCAGCGTAGGGACAGGGGGCCCGAGCTCCTACGAGCAGTACTTC.

The rearrangement joins TRBV19 to TRBJ2-7, with a tentative D call TRBD2 (5 bases). The CDR3 runs to 14 residues. V gave up 3 bases and J gave up 6 bases, with 15 bases separating them. Germline values: CDR1 LNHDA, CDR2 SQIVND (reference sequence). CDR3 in amino acids: CASSINPGGLEQYF. CDR3 bases: TGTGCCAGTAGTATCAACCCAGGAGGACTCGAGCAGTACTTC.

This clonotype has a handful of counts. This CDR3 reads CASSYTEGTDTQYF. The DNA for the CDR3 is TGTGCCAGCAGCTACACGGAAGGGACCGATACGCAGTATTTT. This chain uses TRBV7-8 with TRBJ2-3, with D perhaps TRBD1 or TRBD2 (5 bases each). Trimming shortened V by 4 bases and J by 6 bases, and 14 bases separated the two germline ends. From germline, CDR1 is SGHVS and CDR2 FQNEAQ. The CDR3 length is 14 residues.

For the CDR3, the DNA is TGCAGCGCACTAGGAGGGGCAGATCAGCCCCAGCATTTT. It codes for CSALGGADQPQHF. The V gene is TRBV29-1, the J gene TRBJ1-5; D might be TRBD1 (5 bases). With 7 bases removed from V and 5 bases from J, the gap between germline ends came to 15 bases. The length of the CDR3 is 13 residues. Germline-derived CDR1 and CDR2 are SQVTM and ANQGSEA.

The chain is built from TRBV11-3 and TRBJ2-7; D possibly uses TRBD1 or TRBD2 (5 bases each). The germline gives CDR1 SGHNT, CDR2 YENEEA. V lost 8 bases and J 0 bases, leaving 11 bases between the germline ends. This CDR3 contains 13 residues. CDR3 region: CASGGPSSYEQYF. CDR3 coding DNA: TGTGCCAGCGGGGGACCAAGCTCCTACGAGCAGTACTTC.

This chain joins TRBV19 and TRBJ2-2; no definite D call. Germline CDR1 LNHDA, CDR2 SQIVND (reference sequence). V was pared by 4 bases and J by 5 bases, with 8 bases between. The CDR3 consists of 13 residues. The CDR3 DNA sequence: TGTGCCAGTAGTAGCCTAAAAACCGGGGAGCTGTTTTTT. This translates into CASSSLKTGELFF.

The chain joins TRBV7-6 to TRBJ2-5; 13 positions match TRBD2. Per germline, CDR1 SGHVS and CDR2 FNYEAQ. The V segment lost 5 bases and the J segment 1 base; nucleotides outside the gene matches: 10. The CDR3 has 18 amino acids. The CDR3 spells CASSPGLAGPGPQETQYF. The CDR3, as DNA: TGTGCCAGCAGCCCGGGACTAGCGGGACCGGGCCCCCAAGAGACCCAGTACTTC.

The gene calls are TRBV7-2 and TRBJ1-1; 9 bases agree with TRBD1. The junction had 3 bases not matched to a gene; V was cut back by 1 base and J by 3 bases. In germline, CDR1 is SGHTA, CDR2 FQGNSA. The CDR3 is 15 residues long. The CDR3 loop is CASSLDRGRYTEAFF. In nucleotides, the CDR3 is TGTGCCAGCAGCTTAGACAGGGGGCGATACACTGAAGCTTTCTTT.

The table lists this clonotype with many counts. The chain links TRBV7-9 to TRBJ2-7; 8 bases match TRBD2. Germline V gene data show CDR1 as SEHNR and CDR2 as FQNEAQ (reference sequence). The CDR3 runs 14 residues. The V and J ends lost 2 bases and 3 bases, in that order; junction bases with no gene match: 3. The CDR3 DNA reads TGTGCCAGCAGCTTATACGGGAGGGACTACGAGCAGTACTTC. It translates to CASSLYGRDYEQYF.

This chain uses TRBV6-5 with TRBJ2-2; D perhaps matches TRBD2 (5 bases). This CDR3 has 17 residues. Germline CDR1 MNHEY, CDR2 SVGAGI. V shed 2 bases and J shed 0 bases, with 13 bases lying between them. The CDR3 DNA is TGTGCCAGCAGTTACCCGGGAAATAAGCCGAACACCGGGGAGCTGTTTTTT. It yields the protein CASSYPGNKPNTGELFF.

This clonotype was seen repeatedly, ten times or more. The chain joins TRBV28 to TRBJ1-1; D not resolved. Germline CDR1 reads MDHEN; CDR2 reads SYDVKM. The CDR3 extends over 12 amino acids. Trimming shortened V by 5 bases and J by 10 bases, and 14 bases separated the two germline ends. The CDR3 nucleotides are TGTGCCAGCAGTCAACGACCCTACGGAGCTTTCTTT. Translated, it gives CASSQRPYGAFF.

In this sample, this clonotype turned up many times. The genes are TRBV7-2 and TRBJ2-1; no definite D call. CDR1 and CDR2 (germline): SGHTA, FQGNSA. This CDR3 spans 20 amino acids. V was pared by 2 bases and J by 4 bases, with 27 bases between. CDR3 sequence: CASSLFGSPDLGNLYNEQFF. The CDR3 DNA sequence: TGTGCCAGCAGCTTATTTGGATCCCCTGACCTTGGGAACCTTTACAATGAGCAGTTCTTC. Full variable domain (remainder filled in from reference TRBV7-2 and TRBJ2-1): GAGVSQSPSNKVTEKGKDVELRCDPISGHTALYWYRQSLGQGLEFLIYFQGNSAPDKSGLPSDRFSAERTGGSVSTLTIQRTQQEDSAVYLCASSLFGSPDLGNLYNEQFFGPGTRLTVL.

Only a few counts were recorded for this clonotype. The rearrangement joins TRBV7-9 to TRBJ2-7; no firm D call. The CDR3 runs to 15 residues. Germline lookup yields CDR1 SEHNR and CDR2 FQNEAQ (reference sequence). Trimming cost V 2 bases and J 0 bases, with 11 bases left between them. CDR3 DNA: TGTGCCAGCAGCTTACGGCCAGACGTCTCCTACGAGCAGTACTTC. It translates to CASSLRPDVSYEQYF.

This clonotype was seen a few times. The chain has TRBV10-3 and TRBJ2-7; TRBD1 aligns across 7 bases. Germline V gene sequence: CDR1 ENHRY, CDR2 SYGVKD. The CDR3 is made up of 13 amino acids. V shed 4 bases and J 3 bases; nucleotides not matched to a gene: 3. The CDR3 is CAISAGQNYEQYF. CDR3 sequence (DNA): TGTGCCATCAGTGCGGGACAGAACTACGAGCAGTACTTC.

The genes are TRBV29-1 and TRBJ2-7, with TRBD1 as a possible D gene (6 bases). V lost 0 bases to trimming and J lost 4 bases, with 13 bases between them. The CDR3 runs to 14 residues. Germline V gene lookup returns CDR1 SQVTM and CDR2 ANQGSEA. This CDR3 reads CSVEDPNGQYEQYF. Written as DNA, the CDR3 is TGCAGCGTTGAAGATCCGAACGGACAGTACGAGCAGTACTTC.

The chain links TRBV12-3 or TRBV12-4 to TRBJ2-3; 7 bases fit TRBD1. Trimming took 6 bases from V and 5 from J; bases not matched to a gene: 11. This CDR3 comprises 15 residues. The CDR3 DNA is TGTGCCAGCAGGACGGCCGGGACAGTGAGAGATACGCAGTATTTT. This encodes CASRTAGTVRDTQYF.

This sequence joins TRBV20-1 and TRBJ2-5; a weak D match, TRBD2 (5 bases). This CDR3 comprises 15 residues. The V and J ends lost 0 bases and 1 base respectively, with 12 bases between them. Looked up from germline, CDR1 is DFQATT and CDR2 is SNEGSKA (reference sequence). The CDR3 region is CSARDSLDPQETQYF. The CDR3 DNA follows: TGCAGTGCTAGAGACTCACTAGATCCCCAAGAGACCCAGTACTTC.

CDR3: CASSFSKADTQYF. The CDR3 DNA is TGTGCCAGCAGCTTCTCAAAGGCAGATACGCAGTATTTT. The chain has TRBV7-3 and TRBJ2-3; D is undetermined. Germline lookup yields CDR1 SGHTA and CDR2 FQGTGA. The CDR3 covers 13 residues. The germline V and J ends were trimmed by 3 bases and 4 bases, with 8 bases remaining between them.

The chain couples TRBV3-1 to TRBJ1-1, with D unclear. The CDR3 is made up of 14 amino acids. The V gene lost 1 base and the J gene lost 11 bases, with 17 bases spanning the gap. CDR1 LGHDT and CDR2 YNNKEL come from the germline V gene (reference sequence). CDR3 in amino acids: CASSQGRTKVVAFF. CDR3 DNA sequence: TGTGCCAGCAGCCAAGGGAGGACGAAGGTAGTGGCTTTCTTT.

There are a few counts of this clonotype. The chain carries TRBV20-1 and TRBJ2-4, with 12 bases identical to TRBD2. This CDR3 is 19 amino acids long. Germline V gene sequence: CDR1 DFQATT, CDR2 SNEGSKA (reference sequence). Germline trimming cut 5 bases from V and 1 base from J; bases unmatched to any gene: 15. The CDR3 reads CSAPPSLAGGPGAKNIQYF. The CDR3 bases are TGCAGTGCTCCTCCCTCACTAGCGGGAGGCCCGGGGGCCAAAAACATTCAGTACTTC.

V gene TRBV7-2 combines with J gene TRBJ2-7; TRBD2 is a possible D gene (6 bases). V lost 5 bases and J 3 bases, leaving 8 bases between the germline ends. The germline CDR1 and CDR2 sequences are SGHTA and FQGNSA. The CDR3 runs to 12 residues. CDR3: CASSRRGYEQYF. CDR3 bases: TGTGCCAGCAGCAGGCGGGGCTACGAGCAGTACTTC. Drawing the rest from reference TRBV7-2 and TRBJ2-7, the complete variable domain is GAGVSQSPSNKVTEKGKDVELRCDPISGHTALYWYRQSLGQGLEFLIYFQGNSAPDKSGLPSDRFSAERTGGSVSTLTIQRTQQEDSAVYLCASSRRGYEQYFGPGTRLTVT.

This clonotype was seen more than once but under ten times. The chain links TRBV9 to TRBJ2-7; the D gene is possibly TRBD1 (6 bases). This CDR3 comprises 14 residues. The V end lost 0 bases, the J end lost 2 bases, and 9 bases lay between the germline ends. The germline V gene has CDR1 SGDLS and CDR2 YYNGEE. CDR3 nucleotide sequence: TGTGCCAGCAGCGTAGATTGGACAGCCTACGAGCAGTACTTC. Its protein product is CASSVDWTAYEQYF.

This clonotype came up a few times. This chain links TRBV12-3 or TRBV12-4 with TRBJ1-1, with 7 bases identical to TRBD1. J was trimmed by 0 bases and V by 3 bases; bases with no gene match: 4. There are 15 residues in the CDR3. This CDR3 reads CASSFGQGVNTEAFF. DNA of the CDR3: TGTGCCAGCAGTTTTGGCCAGGGGGTGAACACTGAAGCTTTCTTT.